This T cell receptor (beta chain) was documented in a study of neurological immune-mediated disorders. Study-level points and caveats: With the multiple sclerosis repertoire cluster, neither clinical nor MRI features showed any association. The study phylogenetically grouped the repertoires of 18 of 34 multiple sclerosis patients into one related-CDR3 cluster, a possible signature.

Germline V gene data show CDR1 as SGHAT and CDR2 as FQNNGV. Trimming cost V 3 bases and J 0 bases, with 10 bases left between them. The CDR3 runs 15 residues. TCRdb reprocessed the 5' RACE reads via MiXCR and lists one record per CDR3 protein. The table has roughly 48,000 distinct CDR3 sequences, 4.5% to 7% seen once. This clonotype has a count of ten or more. Its antigen is unknown. This sequence joins TRBV11-2 and TRBJ2-3; D is possibly TRBD1 or TRBD2 (5 bases each). Sample: CD4+ T cells from blood. This TCR was recovered from a woman under 30 with multiple sclerosis. Here the CDR3 DNA reads TGTGCCAGCAGCTTTCGGGGCTTGAGCACAGATACGCAGTATTTT. Amino acid sequence: CASSFRGLSTDTQYF.